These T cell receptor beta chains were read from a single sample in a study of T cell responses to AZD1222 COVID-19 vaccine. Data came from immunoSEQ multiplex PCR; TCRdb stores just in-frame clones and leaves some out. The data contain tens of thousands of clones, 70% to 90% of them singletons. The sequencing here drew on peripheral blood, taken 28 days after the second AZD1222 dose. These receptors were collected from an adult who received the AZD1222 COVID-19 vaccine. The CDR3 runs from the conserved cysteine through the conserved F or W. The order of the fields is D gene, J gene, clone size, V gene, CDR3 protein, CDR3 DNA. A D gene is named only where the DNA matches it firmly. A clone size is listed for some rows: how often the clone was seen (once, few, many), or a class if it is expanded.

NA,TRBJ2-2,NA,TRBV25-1,CASSEWFQGQGTGELFF,TGTGCCAGCAGTGAGTGGTTTCAGGGGCAGGGCACCGGGGAGCTGTTTTTT
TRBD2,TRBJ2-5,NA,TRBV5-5,CASSFSGGAGDQETQYF,TGTGCCAGCAGCTTCTCGGGTGGAGCGGGGGACCAAGAGACCCAGTACTTC
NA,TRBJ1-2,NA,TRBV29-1,CSVGEGSGYTF,TGCAGCGTTGGAGAAGGTAGTGGCTACACCTTC
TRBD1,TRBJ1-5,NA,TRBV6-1,CASSEVGQGLANQPQHF,TGTGCCAGCAGTGAAGTCGGACAGGGGTTGGCCAATCAGCCCCAGCATTTT
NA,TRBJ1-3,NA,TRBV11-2,CASSGRGARNTIYF,TGTGCCAGCAGCGGGAGGGGGGCGCGGAACACCATATATTTT
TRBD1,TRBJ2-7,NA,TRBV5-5,CASSQKHPDRPYEQYF,TGTGCCAGCAGTCAAAAGCATCCGGACAGGCCCTACGAGCAGTACTTC
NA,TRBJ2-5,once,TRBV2,CASRDRRETQYF,TGTGCCAGTCGAGATAGGAGGGAGACCCAGTACTTC
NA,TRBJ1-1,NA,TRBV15,CATSARGGSEAFF,TGTGCCACCAGCGCGCGGGGGGGGTCTGAAGCTTTCTTT
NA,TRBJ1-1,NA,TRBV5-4,CASAPGGGQNTEAFF,TGTGCCAGCGCCCCCGGGGGGGGGCAAAACACTGAAGCTTTCTTT
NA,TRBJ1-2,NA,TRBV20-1,CSARVNYGYTF,TGCAGTGCCCGGGTGAACTATGGCTACACCTTC
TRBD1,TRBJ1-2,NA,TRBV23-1,CASSQGPDRGRLYGYTF,TGCGCCAGCAGTCAGGGCCCAGACAGGGGGCGCTTATATGGCTACACCTTC
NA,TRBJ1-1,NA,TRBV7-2,CASSLAGGTNTEAFF,TGTGCCAGCAGCTTAGCAGGGGGAACGAACACTGAAGCTTTCTTT
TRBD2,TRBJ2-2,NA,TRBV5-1,CASSNSGTSGLGELFF,TGCGCCAGCAGCAATTCTGGGACTAGCGGGCTCGGGGAGCTGTTTTTT
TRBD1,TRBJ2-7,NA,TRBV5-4,CASSTLGQAIAYEQYF,TGTGCCAGCAGCACACTCGGACAGGCAATCGCCTACGAGCAGTACTTC
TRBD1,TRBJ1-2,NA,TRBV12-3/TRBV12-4,CASSSTGERSYTF,TGTGCCAGCAGTTCCACAGGGGAGAGGAGCTACACCTTC
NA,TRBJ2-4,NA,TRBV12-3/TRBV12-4,CASSLRPAIQYF,TGTGCCAGCAGTTTACGGCCGGCCATTCAGTACTTC
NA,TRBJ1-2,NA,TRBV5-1,CASRPPGPSPYGYTF,TGCGCCAGCAGGCCCCCGGGACCGAGTCCTTATGGCTACACCTTC
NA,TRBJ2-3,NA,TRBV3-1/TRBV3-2,CASSHLTDTQYF,TGTGCCAGCAGCCATCTCACAGATACGCAGTATTTT
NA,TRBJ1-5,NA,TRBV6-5,CASSYSGIHQPQHF,TGTGCCAGCAGTTACTCGGGCATCCATCAGCCCCAGCATTTT
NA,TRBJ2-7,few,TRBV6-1,CASSDPVYRVSYEQYF,TGTGCCAGCAGTGATCCAGTTTACAGGGTATCCTACGAGCAGTACTTC
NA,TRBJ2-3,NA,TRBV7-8,CASNPGLRQDTQYF,TGTGCCAGCAACCCGGGACTCCGTCAAGATACGCAGTATTTT
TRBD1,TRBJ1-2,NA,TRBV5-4,CASSTRTGRDYGYTF,TGTGCCAGCAGCACCCGGACAGGGAGGGACTATGGCTACACCTTC
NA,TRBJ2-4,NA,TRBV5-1,CASSLAGGEGYF,TGCGCCAGCAGCTTGGCCGGGGGCGAGGGGTACTTC
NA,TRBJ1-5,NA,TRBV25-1,CASSGVGASQPQHF,TGTGCCAGCAGTGGCGTAGGGGCAAGCCAGCCCCAGCATTTT
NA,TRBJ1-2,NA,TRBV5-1,CASTGMDGYTF,TGCGCCAGCACTGGAATGGATGGCTACACCTTC
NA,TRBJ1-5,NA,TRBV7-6,CASSLEAANSNQPQHF,TGTGCCAGCAGCTTAGAGGCAGCAAATAGCAATCAGCCCCAGCATTTT
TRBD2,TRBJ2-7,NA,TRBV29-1,CSVGAGGSYEQYF,TGCAGCGTTGGGGCGGGGGGCTCCTACGAGCAGTACTTC
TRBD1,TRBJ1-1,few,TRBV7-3,CASSLTGDSEAFF,TGTGCCAGCAGCTTAACAGGGGACAGCGAAGCTTTCTTT
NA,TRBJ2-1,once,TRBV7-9,CASSLRSGVADEQFF,TGTGCCAGCAGCTTAAGGAGCGGAGTGGCCGATGAGCAGTTCTTC
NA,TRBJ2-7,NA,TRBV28,CASSQTGYPFYEQYF,TGTGCCAGCAGCCAAACGGGGTACCCGTTCTACGAGCAGTACTTC
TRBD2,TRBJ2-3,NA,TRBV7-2,CASSFGLAGGFRTDTQYF,TGTGCCAGCAGCTTCGGACTAGCGGGGGGCTTCCGCACAGATACGCAGTATTTT
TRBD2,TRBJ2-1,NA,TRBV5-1,CASSPAPSGRDEQFF,TGCGCCAGCAGCCCGGCCCCTAGCGGGAGGGATGAGCAGTTCTTC
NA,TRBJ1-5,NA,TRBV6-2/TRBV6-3,CASSYGQYNQPQHF,TGTGCCAGCAGTTACGGACAGTACAATCAGCCCCAGCATTTT
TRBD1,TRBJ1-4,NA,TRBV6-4,CASSDPGTGYGATNEKLFF,TGTGCCAGCAGTGACCCAGGGACAGGGTACGGTGCAACTAATGAAAAACTGTTTTTT
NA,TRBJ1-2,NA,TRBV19,CASSIRVQINGYTF,TGTGCCAGTAGTATCAGGGTCCAGATCAATGGCTACACCTTC
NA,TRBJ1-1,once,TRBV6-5,CATQGLNTEAFF,TGTGCCACCCAGGGTCTGAACACTGAAGCTTTCTTT
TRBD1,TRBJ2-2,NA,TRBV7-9,CASSPQRTGGNTGELFF,TGTGCCAGCAGCCCCCAAAGGACAGGGGGCAACACCGGGGAGCTGTTTTTT
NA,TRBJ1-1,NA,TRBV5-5,CASSWEGKTEAFF,TGTGCCAGCAGCTGGGAAGGGAAAACTGAAGCTTTCTTT
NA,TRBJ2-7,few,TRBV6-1,CASSESWGLIYEQYF,TGTGCCAGCAGTGAATCCTGGGGACTGATATACGAGCAGTACTTC
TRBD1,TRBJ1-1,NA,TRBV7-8,CASSLYRGGGTEAFF,TGTGCCAGCAGCTTATACAGGGGTGGAGGCACTGAAGCTTTCTTT
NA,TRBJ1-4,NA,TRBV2,CASSLRQVDEKLFF,TGTGCCAGCAGTCTTAGGCAGGTTGATGAAAAACTGTTTTTT
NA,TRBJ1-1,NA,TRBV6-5,CASRDVTGRNTEAFF,TGTGCCAGCAGGGATGTTACAGGGAGGAACACTGAAGCTTTCTTT
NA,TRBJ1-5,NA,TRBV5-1,CASSLQPQHF,TGCGCCAGCAGCCTTCAGCCCCAGCATTTT
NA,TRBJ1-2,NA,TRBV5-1,CASSLGFGRPDYGYTF,TGCGCCAGCAGCTTGGGATTCGGGCGGCCGGACTATGGCTACACCTTC
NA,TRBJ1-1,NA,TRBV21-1,CASSKEPKGVPEAFF,TGTGCCAGCAGCAAAGAACCCAAGGGGGTCCCTGAAGCTTTCTTT
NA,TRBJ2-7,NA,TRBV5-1,CASSLPSGTYEQYF,TGCGCCAGCAGCTTGCCTTCAGGGACCTACGAGCAGTACTTC
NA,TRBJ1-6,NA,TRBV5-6,CASSKQRDQASPLHF,TGTGCCAGCAGCAAACAGAGGGATCAAGCTTCACCCCTCCACTTT
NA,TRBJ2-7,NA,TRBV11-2,CASSQQVYEQYF,TGTGCCAGCAGCCAACAGGTCTACGAGCAGTACTTC
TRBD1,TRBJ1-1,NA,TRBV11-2,CASGTGGGTEAFF,TGTGCCAGCGGGACAGGGGGGGGGACTGAAGCTTTCTTT
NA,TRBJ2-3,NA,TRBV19,CATGEQGADTQYF,TGTGCCACCGGGGAGCAGGGTGCAGATACGCAGTATTTT
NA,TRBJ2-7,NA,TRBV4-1,CASSEQGGGPYEQYF,TGCGCCAGCAGCGAACAGGGCGGAGGGCCCTACGAGCAGTACTTC
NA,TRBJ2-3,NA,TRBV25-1,CASRGNRGTDTQYF,TGTGCCAGCCGGGGGAACAGGGGTACAGATACGCAGTATTTT